This is a list of T cell receptor beta chains from one sample in a study of T cell responses to AZD1222 COVID-19 vaccine. Sequencing was performed with immunoSEQ multiplex PCR; in TCRdb, only in-frame clones are kept and a portion is missing. The table records about 80,000 clones, approximately 89% of them present only once. This specimen consisted of peripheral blood, obtained 28 days after the second AZD1222 dose. The receptor set was obtained from an adult who received the AZD1222 COVID-19 vaccine. Both conserved end residues are part of each CDR3. D genes are given only for firm matches. Rows give clone size only sometimes, using once, few, many, or a class for an expanded clone.

CAITRHAGSSSGANVLTF	TGTGCCATCACCCGCCATGCAGGGTCGAGCTCTGGGGCCAACGTCCTGACTTTC	TRBV10-3	18	TRBJ2-6	.	.
CASSPRLAGVGGELFF	TGCGCCAGCAGCCCTAGACTAGCGGGAGTCGGCGGGGAGCTGTTTTTT	TRBV5-1	16	TRBJ2-2	TRBD2	.
CASSLEGQGTHEQFF	TGCGCCAGCAGCTTGGAGGGACAGGGGACCCATGAGCAGTTCTTC	TRBV5-1	15	TRBJ2-1	TRBD1	.
CASSFSGRVGTGELFF	TGTGCCAGCAGTTTTAGCGGGAGAGTGGGCACCGGGGAGCTGTTTTTT	TRBV28	16	TRBJ2-2	TRBD2	.
CASSVVGQGNSGNTIYF	TGTGCCAGCAGCGTAGTAGGACAGGGGAATTCTGGAAACACCATATATTTT	TRBV9	17	TRBJ1-3	TRBD1	.
CASSSGTTRQETQYF	TGTGCCAGCAGCAGCGGGACTACGCGACAAGAGACCCAGTACTTC	TRBV7-8	15	TRBJ2-5	TRBD2	.
CASSYPPQEQFF	TGTGCCAGCAGTTACCCCCCTCAGGAGCAGTTCTTC	TRBV6-5	12	TRBJ2-1	.	.
CASSQRRGSYEQYF	TGTGCCAGCAGCCAACGGAGAGGGTCCTACGAGCAGTACTTC	TRBV3-1/TRBV3-2	14	TRBJ2-7	.	.
CASRAGQGASDTQYF	TGTGCCAGCAGGGCGGGGCAGGGGGCCTCAGATACGCAGTATTTT	TRBV6-5	15	TRBJ2-3	TRBD1	.
CASMGQGENYGYTF	TGTGCCAGTATGGGACAGGGGGAAAACTATGGCTACACCTTC	TRBV19	14	TRBJ1-2	TRBD1	once
CASSLSRYSPLHF	TGCGCCAGCAGCTTGAGCAGGTACTCACCCCTCCACTTT	TRBV5-1	13	TRBJ1-6	.	.
CSVGRVTGGIGPGELFF	TGCAGCGTTGGGAGGGTGACAGGGGGCATTGGTCCCGGGGAGCTGTTTTTT	TRBV29-1	17	TRBJ2-2	TRBD1	.
CASSQAGGSSYNEQFF	TGTGCCAGCAGCCAAGCGGGCGGGAGCTCCTACAATGAGCAGTTCTTC	TRBV3-1/TRBV3-2	16	TRBJ2-1	TRBD2	once
CASRSGRAASYNEQFF	TGTGCCAGCAGGAGCGGGAGGGCCGCTTCCTACAATGAGCAGTTCTTC	TRBV28	16	TRBJ2-1	TRBD2	.
CASGRDGPNTEAFF	TGTGCCAGCGGGAGGGACGGCCCGAACACTGAAGCTTTCTTT	TRBV2	14	TRBJ1-1	.	few
CASSWDGSTGELFF	TGTGCCAGCAGTTGGGACGGCTCCACCGGGGAGCTGTTTTTT	TRBV6-6	14	TRBJ2-2	.	.
CASSPTAGANVLTF	TGTGCCAGCTCACCGACAGCTGGGGCCAACGTCCTGACTTTC	TRBV18	14	TRBJ2-6	.	.
CASSSRLPYEQYF	TGTGCCAGCAGTTCACGGCTGCCCTACGAGCAGTACTTC	TRBV28	13	TRBJ2-7	.	.
CSASRVSWDEAFF	TGCAGTGCTAGTAGGGTCTCATGGGATGAAGCTTTCTTT	TRBV20-1	13	TRBJ1-1	.	.
CASRGPGTPLHF	TGTGCCAGCAGGGGCCCGGGGACACCCCTCCACTTT	TRBV28	12	TRBJ1-6	.	once
CSVGGLSGRVGELFF	TGCAGCGTTGGCGGGCTTAGCGGGAGGGTTGGGGAGCTGTTTTTT	TRBV29-1	15	TRBJ2-2	TRBD2	.
CSVQYRAGTEAFF	TGCAGCGTTCAATACAGGGCTGGCACTGAAGCTTTCTTT	TRBV29-1	13	TRBJ1-1	.	once
CASGRKGASEQYF	TGTGCCAGCGGGCGGAAGGGAGCGTCCGAGCAGTACTTC	TRBV6-5	13	TRBJ2-7	.	.
CASSMLGPLNEQFF	TGTGCCAGTAGTATGTTGGGACCCCTCAATGAGCAGTTCTTC	TRBV19	14	TRBJ2-1	.	.
CASSGSQETQYF	TGTGCCAGCAGTGGGTCCCAAGAGACCCAGTACTTC	TRBV2	12	TRBJ2-5	.	few
CASSGRLEQYF	TGTGCCAGCAGTGGTCGACTAGAACAGTACTTC	TRBV2	11	TRBJ2-7	.	.
CASRGDRAGDTQYF	TGTGCCAGCAGGGGGGACAGGGCAGGAGATACGCAGTATTTT	TRBV28	14	TRBJ2-3	TRBD1	.
CASSSHSGTTYEQYF	TGTGCCAGCAGTTCACATAGCGGGACCACCTACGAGCAGTACTTC	TRBV6-5	15	TRBJ2-7	TRBD2	.
CAWGQGSHEQYF	TGTGCCTGGGGGCAGGGAAGCCACGAGCAGTACTTC	TRBV30	12	TRBJ2-7	.	.
CASSSIPTGAWEKLFF	TGTGCCAGCAGCTCAATCCCGACAGGAGCGTGGGAAAAACTGTTTTTT	TRBV7-2	16	TRBJ1-4	.	.
CATSTLSTDTQYF	TGTGCCACCTCAACCCTAAGCACAGATACGCAGTATTTT	TRBV19	13	TRBJ2-3	.	.
CATTDSGNTIYF	TGTGCCACCACCGATTCAGGAAACACCATATATTTT	TRBV24-1	12	TRBJ1-3	.	.
CARRPRTDTQYF	TGTGCCAGAAGGCCCCGGACAGATACGCAGTATTTT	TRBV5-3	12	TRBJ2-3	.	.
CASFRVGTEAFF	TGTGCCAGCTTTAGGGTGGGGACTGAAGCTTTCTTT	TRBV2	12	TRBJ1-1	.	once
CASSLGQGAPYEQYF	TGCGCCAGCAGCTTGGGACAGGGGGCCCCCTACGAGCAGTACTTC	TRBV5-1	15	TRBJ2-7	TRBD1	.
CASSWTLAGGSYEQYF	TGCGCCAGCAGCTGGACGCTAGCGGGGGGCTCCTACGAGCAGTACTTC	TRBV5-1	16	TRBJ2-7	TRBD2	.
CASSNGYEQYF	TGTGCCAGTAGTAATGGCTACGAGCAGTACTTC	TRBV19	11	TRBJ2-7	.	.
CASSQEVWGGTAKNIQYF	TGCGCCAGCAGCCAAGAAGTCTGGGGGGGGACGGCCAAAAACATTCAGTACTTC	TRBV4-1	18	TRBJ2-4	TRBD2	.
CASGTGQETQYF	TGTGCCAGCGGGACAGGGCAAGAGACCCAGTACTTC	TRBV6-6	12	TRBJ2-5	TRBD1	.
CASSLDAAYEQYF	TGTGCCAGCAGCCTCGACGCGGCCTACGAGCAGTACTTC	TRBV27	13	TRBJ2-7	.	.
CAVSTQRQVSEQYF	TGTGCCGTATCGACTCAGCGACAGGTCTCCGAGCAGTACTTC	TRBV24-1	14	TRBJ2-7	.	once
CASSQSRGTQYF	TGTGCCAGCAGCCAATCTAGGGGTACGCAGTATTTT	TRBV12-3/TRBV12-4	12	TRBJ2-3	.	.
CASSLAGETYEQYF	TGTGCCAGCAGCTTAGCGGGAGAGACCTACGAGCAGTACTTC	TRBV7-2	14	TRBJ2-7	.	.
CASSLTRLNTGELFF	TGCGCCAGCAGCTTAACTCGGCTGAACACCGGGGAGCTGTTTTTT	TRBV5-1	15	TRBJ2-2	.	.
CASSQPGAGHYEQYF	TGTGCCAGCAGCCAGCCGGGAGCAGGACACTACGAGCAGTACTTC	TRBV14	15	TRBJ2-7	.	once
CASSLGGGYYYGYTF	TGTGCCAGCAGTTTGGGAGGGGGCTACTACTATGGCTACACCTTC	TRBV28	15	TRBJ1-2	TRBD1	.
CAWTLGLTDTQYF	TGTGCCTGGACTCTAGGGCTCACAGATACGCAGTATTTT	TRBV30	13	TRBJ2-3	.	.
CAWSKGALSNTGELFF	TGTGCCTGGAGTAAAGGGGCTTTATCGAACACCGGGGAGCTGTTTTTT	TRBV30	16	TRBJ2-2	.	.
CASSSPGANYGYTF	TGTGCCAGCAGCTCCCCCGGAGCGAACTATGGCTACACCTTC	TRBV5-4	14	TRBJ1-2	.	.
CASSPETGRVDRAFF	TGTGCCAGTAGTCCCGAGACAGGGAGGGTAGATCGAGCTTTCTTT	TRBV19	15	TRBJ1-1	TRBD1	.
CASSLTEKETQYF	TGTGCCAGCTCACTAACAGAAAAAGAGACCCAGTACTTC	TRBV18	13	TRBJ2-5	.	.
CASSFPGQSSGNTIYF	TGCGCCAGCAGCTTTCCGGGACAGAGCTCTGGAAACACCATATATTTT	TRBV4-1	16	TRBJ1-3	TRBD1	.
CASSSPTGGYTEAFF	TGTGCCAGCAGTAGCCCAACAGGGGGCTACACTGAAGCTTTCTTT	TRBV6-5	15	TRBJ1-1	TRBD1	.